This is a list of T cell receptor beta chains from one sample in a study of blood T cell repertoires in COVID-19. TCRdb keeps only in-frame clones here, not all; method: immunoSEQ multiplex PCR. The top ten hold more than 5.5% of the sample, which has 200,000 to 250,000 clones, around 90% seen once. The sequenced sample was peripheral blood. The receptors originated from a man in his 60s who had recovered from COVID-19. Both conserved end residues are part of each CDR3. The order of the fields is clone size, J gene, V gene, D gene, CDR3 protein, CDR3 DNA. D genes are given only for firm matches. Clone size is not always given. Where it is, it says once, few, many or a class for expanded clones.

>NA|TRBJ1-2|TRBV6-5|TRBD1
CASSYGQGANYGYTF
TGTGCCAGCAGTTATGGTCAGGGGGCAAACTATGGCTACACCTTC
>few|TRBJ1-3|TRBV23-1|NA
CASSHWDMLSSGNTIYF
TGCGCCAGCAGTCATTGGGACATGCTGAGCTCTGGAAACACCATATATTTT
>many|TRBJ1-2|TRBV5-4|NA
CASSPSSAGIGDYGYTF
TGTGCCAGCAGCCCCTCTAGCGCAGGGATAGGAGACTATGGCTACACCTTC
>NA|TRBJ1-4|TRBV7-7|TRBD1
CASSLDRGEKLFF
TGTGCTAGCAGCCTAGACAGGGGGGAAAAACTGTTTTTT
>NA|TRBJ2-5|TRBV27|TRBD2
CATQTSGRGPETQYF
TGTGCCACCCAGACTAGCGGGAGGGGTCCGGAGACCCAGTACTTC
>NA|TRBJ2-1|TRBV9|TRBD1
CASSPRDRGFEQFF
TGTGCCAGCAGCCCCCGGGACAGGGGGTTTGAGCAGTTCTTC
>once|TRBJ2-7|TRBV7-2|NA
CASSLGGGLRYEQYF
TGTGCCAGCAGCTTAGGAGGAGGTCTCAGGTACGAGCAGTACTTC
>NA|TRBJ2-7|TRBV7-2|TRBD2
CASSLRLAWHEQYF
TGTGCCAGCAGCTTGAGACTAGCGTGGCACGAGCAGTACTTC
>NA|TRBJ2-6|TRBV6-5|NA
CASSYRLSGANVLTF
TGTGCCAGCAGTTACCGACTTTCTGGGGCCAACGTCCTGACTTTC
>NA|TRBJ2-2|TRBV10-3|TRBD2
CAISGTSGRKVGELFF
TGTGCCATCAGTGGGACTAGCGGGAGAAAAGTCGGGGAGCTGTTTTTT